This T cell receptor beta chain came from a study of cytomegalovirus exposure and HLA in healthy donors. Study details: An earlier analysis identified under 130 million unique TCR beta sequences in 150 million to 200 million T cells. A data release that came early held some 84 million unique TCRs from HLA-typed donors.

Study-level points and caveats: A later analysis reported that several of the most significant clusters appeared to be linked to common viral pathogens, among them Epstein-Barr virus.

At collection, donors were nominally healthy, but unrecorded immune exposures were probable. PCR primers comprised 60 Vbeta and 13 Jbeta primers. Profiling relied on immunoSEQ multiplex PCR, and the TCRdb table lists in-frame clones only, not all of them. Of 75,000 to 100,000 clones in the sample, about 70% were seen once. Worth noting for this clone: Antigen unknown.

Germline V lookup: CDR1 MDHEN, CDR2 SYDVKM. V was trimmed by 8 bases and J by 4 bases, leaving 8 bases between them. The length of the CDR3 is 11 residues. The source of this sequence is a female donor in good health and CMV-seropositive. Material: PBMCs. This rearrangement joins TRBV28 to TRBJ1-1; D perhaps matches TRBD1 (5 bases). In DNA form, the CDR3 reads TGTGCCAGCCCTAGGGGCACTGAAGCTTTCTTT. Protein sequence: CASPRGTEAFF.